This TCR beta chain was recovered during a study of response to subunit inactivated influenza vaccine (dated by TCRdb to the late 2010s). For the study in its entirety: To follow how T cells responded to a trivalent subunit inactivated influenza vaccine, the researchers relied on deep quantitative profiling of the T cell receptor repertoire. Overall study outcomes, separate from this receptor: The authors suggested that each seasonal influenza vaccination may recruit only a limited number of new T cells.

The label giving this sample's time point can be read as: 45 days after influenza vaccine administration. The method behind the library was RT-PCR. The instrument given in TCRdb is Illumina HiSeq 2500. TCRdb reran the public reads through fastp at Q25 and MiXCR, keeping productive beta chains. Rows are unified per CDR3 protein, each entry keeping the most common DNA and genes. For this sample there are fewer than 700,000 distinct CDR3 sequences; around 13% appear just once. The ten largest clones represent around 12% of the sample. The germline V gene (reference sequence) yields SEHNR for CDR1 and FQNEAQ for CDR2. The CDR3 holds 14 amino acids from the cysteine to the phenylalanine. Only CDR3 DNA remains: 42 bases, in frame from the first base. At the junction V is shortened by 1 base and J by 6 bases, with 9 bases in between. As concerns this clonotype: It has no known antigen specificity. Base qualities were left out, and no much larger clone turns up one base away.

The chain links TRBV7-9 with TRBJ2-2; the D gene cannot be resolved reliably. This clonotype was sampled from a man between 45 and 60 years old who received an inactivated influenza vaccine. Donor details come from another sample of the same person, matched by shared clones. The sample was PBMCs from blood, taken 45 days after vaccination. The encoded CDR3 is CASSLDVLSGELFF. The DNA is as follows: TGTGCCAGCAGCTTAGATGTTCTGTCCGGGGAGCTGTTTTTT.